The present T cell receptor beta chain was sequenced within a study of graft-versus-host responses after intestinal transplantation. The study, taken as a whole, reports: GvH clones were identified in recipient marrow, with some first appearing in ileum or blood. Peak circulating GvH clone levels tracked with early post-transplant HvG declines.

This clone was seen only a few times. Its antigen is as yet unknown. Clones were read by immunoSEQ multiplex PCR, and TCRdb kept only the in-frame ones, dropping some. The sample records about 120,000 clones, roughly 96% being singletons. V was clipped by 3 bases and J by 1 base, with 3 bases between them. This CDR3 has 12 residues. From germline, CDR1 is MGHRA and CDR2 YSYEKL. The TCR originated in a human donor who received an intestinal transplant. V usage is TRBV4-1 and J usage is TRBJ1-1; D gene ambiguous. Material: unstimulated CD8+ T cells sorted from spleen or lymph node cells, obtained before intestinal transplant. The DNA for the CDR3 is TGCGCCAGCAGCCAGGGGAACACTGAAGCTTTCTTT. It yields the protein CASSQGNTEAFF.